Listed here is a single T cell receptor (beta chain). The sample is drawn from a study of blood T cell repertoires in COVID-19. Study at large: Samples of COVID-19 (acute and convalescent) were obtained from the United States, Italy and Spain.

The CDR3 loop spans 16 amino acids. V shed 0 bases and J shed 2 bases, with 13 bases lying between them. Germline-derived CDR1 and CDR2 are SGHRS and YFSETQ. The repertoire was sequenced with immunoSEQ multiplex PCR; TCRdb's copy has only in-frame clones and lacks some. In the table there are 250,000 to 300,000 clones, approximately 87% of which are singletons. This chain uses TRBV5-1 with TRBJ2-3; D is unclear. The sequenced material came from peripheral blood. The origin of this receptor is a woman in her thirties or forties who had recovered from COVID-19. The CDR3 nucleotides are TGCGCCAGCAGCTTGGGGCCAGGTCCCTACACAGATACGCAGTATTTT. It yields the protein CASSLGPGPYTDTQYF.